This paragraph reports one T cell receptor beta chain. These data are taken from a study of T cells expressing NK-cell markers. The wider study: Underlying the TCR beta repertoires were sorted CD3+CD56+NKG2C+, CD3+CD56+NKG2C- and CD3+CD56-NKG2C+ T cells. One of eight sequenced donors was HCMV-seronegative; the other seven were seropositive.

Making the TCR beta cDNA relied on 5'RACE template switching with UMIs. With the 5' RACE reads reprocessed, TCRdb shows one record per CDR3 protein and no DNA. The repertoire table contains around 7,400 distinct CDR3 sequences. The CDR3 runs 13 residues. This receptor was obtained from a man aged 18-70 years in good health. The chain joins TRBV12-3 or TRBV12-4 to TRBJ2-5; TCRdb's assignment of TRBD1 cannot be checked, as there is no DNA. Sequenced: blood T cells: a sorted CD56 or NKG2C T cell subset, CD4+ or CD8+ T cells, or bulk PBMC T cells (not recorded which). The chain's CDR3 is CASRGQGEETQYF.